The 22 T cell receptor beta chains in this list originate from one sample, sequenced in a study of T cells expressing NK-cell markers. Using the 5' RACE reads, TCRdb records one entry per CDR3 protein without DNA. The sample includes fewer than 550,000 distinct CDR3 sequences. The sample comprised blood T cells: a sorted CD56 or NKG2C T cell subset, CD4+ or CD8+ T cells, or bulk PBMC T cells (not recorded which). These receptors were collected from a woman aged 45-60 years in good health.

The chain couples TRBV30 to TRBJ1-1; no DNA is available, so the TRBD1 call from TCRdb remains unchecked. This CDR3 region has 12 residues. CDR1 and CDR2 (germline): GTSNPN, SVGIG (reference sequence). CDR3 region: CAWSPGGSEAFF.

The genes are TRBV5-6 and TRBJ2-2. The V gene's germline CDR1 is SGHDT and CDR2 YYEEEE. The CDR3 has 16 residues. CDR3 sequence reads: CASSLVGDANTGELFF. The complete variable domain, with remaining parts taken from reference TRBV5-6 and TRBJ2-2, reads DAGVTQSPTHLIKTRGQQVTLRCSPKSGHDTVSWYQQALGQGPQFIFQYYEEEERQRGNFPDRFSGHQFPNYSSELNVNALLLGDSALYLCASSLVGDANTGELFFGEGSRLTVL.

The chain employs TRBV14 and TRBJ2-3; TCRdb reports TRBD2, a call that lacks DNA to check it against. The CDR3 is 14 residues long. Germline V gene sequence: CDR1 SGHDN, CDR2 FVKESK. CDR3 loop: CASSPGTPHDTQYF.

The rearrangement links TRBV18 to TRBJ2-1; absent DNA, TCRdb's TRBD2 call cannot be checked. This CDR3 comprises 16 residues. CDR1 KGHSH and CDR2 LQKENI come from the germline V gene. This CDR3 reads CASSPLPVDSGSFEFF.

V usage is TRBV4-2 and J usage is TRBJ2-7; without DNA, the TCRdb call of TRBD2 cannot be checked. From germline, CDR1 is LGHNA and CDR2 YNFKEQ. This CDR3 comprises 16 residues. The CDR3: CASSQGSGRARYEQYF.

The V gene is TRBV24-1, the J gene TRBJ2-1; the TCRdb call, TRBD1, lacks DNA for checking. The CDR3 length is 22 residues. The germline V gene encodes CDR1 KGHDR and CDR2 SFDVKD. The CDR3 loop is CATSDPSGQGATSDHSYNEQFF.

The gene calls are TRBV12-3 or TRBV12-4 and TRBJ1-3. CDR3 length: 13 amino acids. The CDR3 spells CASRPSSGNTIYF.

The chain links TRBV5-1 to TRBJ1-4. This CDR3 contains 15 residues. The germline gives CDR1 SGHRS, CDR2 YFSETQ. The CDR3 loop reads CASSLERTAGEKLFF.

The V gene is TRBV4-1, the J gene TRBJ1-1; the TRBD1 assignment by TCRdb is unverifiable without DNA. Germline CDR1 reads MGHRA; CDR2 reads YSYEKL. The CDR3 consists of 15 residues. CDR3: CASSQPRGGVTEAFF.

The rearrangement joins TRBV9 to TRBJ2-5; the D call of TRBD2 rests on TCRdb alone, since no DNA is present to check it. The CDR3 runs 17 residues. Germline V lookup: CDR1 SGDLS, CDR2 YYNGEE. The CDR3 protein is CASSTTTSGRGGETQYF.

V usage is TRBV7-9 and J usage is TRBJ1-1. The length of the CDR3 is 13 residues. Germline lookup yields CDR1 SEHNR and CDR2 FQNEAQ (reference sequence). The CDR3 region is CASSREGSTEAFF.

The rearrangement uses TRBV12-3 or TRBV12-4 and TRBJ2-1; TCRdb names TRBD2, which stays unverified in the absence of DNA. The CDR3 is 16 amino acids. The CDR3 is CASSSPSGSRMNEQFF.

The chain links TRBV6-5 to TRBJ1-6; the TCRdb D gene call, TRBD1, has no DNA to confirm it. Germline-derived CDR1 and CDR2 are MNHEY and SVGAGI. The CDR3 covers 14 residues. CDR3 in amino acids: CARRIGQLLPPLHF.

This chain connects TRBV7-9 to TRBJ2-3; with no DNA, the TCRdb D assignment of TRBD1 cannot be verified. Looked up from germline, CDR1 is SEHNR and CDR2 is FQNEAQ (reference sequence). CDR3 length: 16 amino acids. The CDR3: CASSRLTGANTDTQYF.

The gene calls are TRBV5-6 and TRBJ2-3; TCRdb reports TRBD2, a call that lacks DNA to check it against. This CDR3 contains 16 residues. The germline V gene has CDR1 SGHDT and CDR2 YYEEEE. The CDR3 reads CASSNILAEITDTQYF.

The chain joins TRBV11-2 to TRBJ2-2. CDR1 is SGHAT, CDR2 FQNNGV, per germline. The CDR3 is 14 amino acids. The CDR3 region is CASSLIISTGELFF. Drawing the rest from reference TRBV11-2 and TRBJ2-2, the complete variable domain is EAGVAQSPRYKIIEKRQSVAFWCNPISGHATLYWYQQILGQGPKLLIQFQNNGVVDDSQLPKDRFSAERLKGVDSTLKIQPAKLEDSAVYLCASSLIISTGELFFGEGSRLTVL.

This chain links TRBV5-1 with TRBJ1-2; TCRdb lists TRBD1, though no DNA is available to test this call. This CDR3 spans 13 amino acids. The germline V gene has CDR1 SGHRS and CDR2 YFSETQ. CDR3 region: CASSGQGPGGYTF.

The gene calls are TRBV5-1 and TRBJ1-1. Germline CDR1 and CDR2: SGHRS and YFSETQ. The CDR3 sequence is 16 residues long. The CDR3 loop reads CASSRGNRRPNTEAFF.

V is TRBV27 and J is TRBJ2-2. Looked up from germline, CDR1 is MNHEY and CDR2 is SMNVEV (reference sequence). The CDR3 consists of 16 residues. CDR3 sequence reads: CASTFTPVSNTGELFF.

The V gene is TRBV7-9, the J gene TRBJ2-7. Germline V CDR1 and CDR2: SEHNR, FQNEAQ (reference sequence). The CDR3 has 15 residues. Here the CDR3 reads CASSLADTQSYEQYF.

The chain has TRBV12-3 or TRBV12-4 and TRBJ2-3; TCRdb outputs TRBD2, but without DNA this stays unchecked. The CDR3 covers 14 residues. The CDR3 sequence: CASSTYEGQDTQYF.

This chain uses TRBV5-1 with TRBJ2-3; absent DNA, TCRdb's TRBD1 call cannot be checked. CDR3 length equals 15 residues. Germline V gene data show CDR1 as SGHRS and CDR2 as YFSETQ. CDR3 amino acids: CASSPGGDWGDTQYF.